This TCR beta chain came from a study of cytomegalovirus exposure and HLA in healthy donors. Findings of the study overall: Most of the TCR beta V segments (in an earlier analysis) were productive either about 90% or about 30% of the time. Among TCR beta chains, those listed as cytomegalovirus-associated numbered about 150.

Both 60 Vbeta primers and 13 Jbeta primers went into the PCR. Clones were sequenced by immunoSEQ multiplex PCR, and TCRdb holds only the in-frame ones, with some missing. The table has over 150,000 clones, around 79% seen once. As concerns this clone: Its target is not known.

In germline, CDR1 is SGHNT, CDR2 YYREEE (reference sequence). The CDR3 contains 14 residues. The TCR sequence derives from a man aged 18 to 29 in good health and CMV-seronegative. J is TRBJ2-5 and V is TRBV5-4, with D maybe TRBD2 (6 bases). The J call may not be correct, given that the DNA end is closer to TRBJ2-7. Source material: PBMCs. The CDR3 reads CASSLGSGSYEQYF. The CDR3 coding sequence is TGTGCCAGCAGCTTGGGTTCCGGGAGCTACGAGCAGTACTTC.